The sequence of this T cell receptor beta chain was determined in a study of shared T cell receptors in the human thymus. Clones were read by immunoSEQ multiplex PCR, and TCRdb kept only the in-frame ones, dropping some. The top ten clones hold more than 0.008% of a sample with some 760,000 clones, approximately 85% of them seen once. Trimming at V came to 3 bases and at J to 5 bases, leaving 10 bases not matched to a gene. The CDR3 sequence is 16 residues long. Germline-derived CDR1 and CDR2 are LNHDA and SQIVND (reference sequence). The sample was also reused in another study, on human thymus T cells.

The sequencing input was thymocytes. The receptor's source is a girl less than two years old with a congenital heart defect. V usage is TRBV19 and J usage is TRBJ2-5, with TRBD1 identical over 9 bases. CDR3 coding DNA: TGTGCCAGTAGTATTTCTCCACAGGGGGCTAGGGAGACCCAGTACTTC. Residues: CASSISPQGARETQYF.